The clone carrying this TCR beta chain has ten or more counts. The data were obtained in a study of blood T cells in healthy people across ages. For the second PCR, which ran for 7 to 11 cycles, a sample-barcoded 5' primer and a J-beta primer mix were used. TCRdb ran MiXCR on the 5' RACE reads and lists one entry per CDR3 protein. Of some 1,500,000 distinct CDR3 sequences in the sample, around 40% are singletons; the top ten hold about 4%. This CDR3 has 15 residues. From germline, CDR1 is SGHTA and CDR2 FQGNSA. V lost 3 bases, J lost 5 bases, and 7 bases stayed unmatched. The rearrangement joins TRBV7-2 to TRBJ2-5; 9 positions agree with TRBD2. Material for sequencing was blood. The TCR originated in a woman aged 18-30 years in good health. The CDR3 is CASSLGAGGDETQYF. CDR3 bases: TGTGCCAGCAGCTTGGGAGCGGGGGGCGATGAGACCCAGTACTTC.